These 7 T cell receptor beta chains share one sample of origin, sequenced in a study of CD8 T cells in ankylosing spondylitis. Each CDR3 protein is one row after TCRdb ran MiXCR on the 5' RACE reads. The repertoire consists of 200,000 to 250,000 distinct CDR3 sequences, with around 25% occurring once and the leading ten covering roughly 6.7%. Sequenced sample: blood, either unsorted or a sorted T cell fraction (not recorded which). Every receptor here comes from a male donor with ankylosing spondylitis or in good health (not recorded which).

This clonotype was seen more than once but under ten times. This rearrangement joins TRBV7-2 to TRBJ2-1, with 9 positions matching TRBD1. The length of the CDR3 is 14 residues. Germline V gives CDR1 SGHTA, CDR2 FQGNSA. Trimming at V came to 4 bases and at J to 4 bases, leaving 2 bases not matched to a gene. As DNA, the CDR3 is TGTGCCAGCAGCTGGGGGACAGGGTACAATGAGCAGTTCTTC. Translation: CASSWGTGYNEQFF.

This clonotype was detected only a few times. The chain has TRBV5-1 and TRBJ1-1, with D possibly matching TRBD1 (5 bases). Germline V gives CDR1 SGHRS, CDR2 YFSETQ. V lost 1 base and J lost 5, with 15 bases in between. The CDR3 loop spans 15 amino acids. The CDR3 coding sequence is TGCGCCAGCAGCTTGAGCGGCAGGGTGGAGACTGAAGCTTTCTTT. It yields the protein CASSLSGRVETEAFF.

The V gene is TRBV5-1, the J gene TRBJ2-7; possibly TRBD1 or TRBD2 for D (5 bases each). Germline CDR1 is SGHRS and CDR2 is YFSETQ. Trimming pared 2 bases from V and 0 bases from J, leaving 18 bases between. The CDR3 is 17 residues long. Here the CDR3 reads CASSFNAGASVSYEQYF. The CDR3 nucleotides are TGCGCCAGCAGCTTTAATGCCGGGGCAAGCGTCTCCTACGAGCAGTACTTC.

This clonotype came up a few times. The V call is TRBV29-1, the J call TRBJ2-7; D possibly corresponds to TRBD2 (6 bases). Germline CDR1 and CDR2: SQVTM and ANQGSEA. Trimming removed 1 base from V and 0 bases from J, with 13 bases in between. This CDR3 spans 15 amino acids. The CDR3 loop is CSVEVSGLISYEQYF. For the CDR3, the DNA is TGCAGCGTTGAAGTCTCGGGACTGATCTCCTACGAGCAGTACTTC.

V is TRBV10-3 and J is TRBJ2-1, with 7 positions matching TRBD2. Looked up from germline, CDR1 is ENHRY and CDR2 is SYGVKD. This CDR3 has 13 residues. The V gene end was trimmed by 9 bases and the J gene end by 7 bases; junction bases not matched to a gene: 9. CDR3 DNA: TGTGCCATACGGGAGGCCGGGGGGAATGAGCAGTTCTTC. Translated, it gives CAIREAGGNEQFF.

The rearrangement joins TRBV27 to TRBJ2-4; 11 bases are a match to TRBD2. Germline CDR1 is MNHEY and CDR2 is SMNVEV (reference sequence). This CDR3 has 15 amino acids. After removal of 5 bases from V and 9 bases from J, the junction contained 9 bases not matched to a gene. CDR3 DNA sequence: TGTGCCAGCAGTCCATCTAGCGGGAGGAGGGGCATTCAGTACTTC. Its translation: CASSPSSGRRGIQYF.

The rearrangement links TRBV28 to TRBJ1-6, with D unclear. The V gene lost 6 bases and the J gene lost 9 bases, with 9 bases spanning the gap. CDR1 is MDHEN, CDR2 SYDVKM, per germline. The length of the CDR3 is 12 residues. The CDR3 loop is CASSRHGSPLHF. CDR3 in DNA: TGTGCCAGCAGCCGACACGGTTCACCCCTCCACTTT.